Presented here are 30 T cell receptor beta chains from one specimen sequenced in a study of tumor-infiltrating lymphocytes in glioblastoma multiforme. Multiple V-beta primers and a C-beta primer amplified TCRB from RNA. In TCRdb, the multiplex PCR reads were re-called with MiXCR into one record per CDR3 protein. The sample carries around 10,000 distinct CDR3 sequences, approximately 71% recorded once. Specimen: brain tumor tissue. All receptors derive from a male donor with glioblastoma.

The chain has TRBV29-1 and TRBJ2-1, with a tentative D call TRBD1 (7 bases). The CDR3 extends over 14 amino acids. Trimming stripped 6 bases from V and 4 bases from J, with 16 bases between. In germline, CDR1 is SQVTM, CDR2 ANQGSEA. CDR3 bases: TGCAGCGTAATACGGGGGACAGCGTACAATGAGCAGTTCTTC. This codes for CSVIRGTAYNEQFF.

Regarding this clonotype: Since a much larger clone is just one base distant, this may be a read error. The chain has TRBV10-2 and TRBJ2-7; D ambiguous. This CDR3 is built from 11 residues. Germline values: CDR1 WSHSY, CDR2 SAAADI. The chain's CDR3 is CASGEPGTQYF. The CDR3 nucleotides read TGCGCCAGCGGTGAGCCGGGTACGCAGTACTTC.

As to this clonotype: The conserved closing phenylalanine or tryptophan is absent in this CDR3, likely reflecting a read error. In DNA form, the CDR3 reads TGTGCCAGCAGCTTAGATAAGGGGGGGAGATACGAGCAGTACCTC. It codes for CASSLDKGGRYEQYL. V is TRBV11-2 and J is TRBJ2-7, with D maybe TRBD2 (7 bases). This CDR3 comprises 15 residues. Trimming removed 0 bases at V and 4 bases at J, with 13 bases between. Germline V gene data show CDR1 as SGHAT and CDR2 as FQNNGV.

V usage is TRBV29-1 and J usage is TRBJ2-7; perhaps TRBD1 as D (6 bases). There are 14 residues in the CDR3. Germline values: CDR1 SQVTM, CDR2 ANQGSEA. The CDR3 DNA is TGCAGTGTTCAATGGACAGAGGGGTTCTGCGAGCAGTACTTC. Its translation: CSVQWTEGFCEQYF.

This clonotype was recorded many times. This chain links TRBV7-9 with TRBJ1-1; TRBD1 agrees at 9 bases. This CDR3 is built from 16 residues. The germline gives CDR1 SEHNR, CDR2 FQNEAQ (reference sequence). Trimming removed 6 bases from V and 0 bases from J; junction bases left unmatched: 8. CDR3 coding DNA: TGTGCCAGCAGTCGAGTGGGACAGGGTATGAACACTGAAGCTTTCTTT. Translating it yields CASSRVGQGMNTEAFF.

As to this clonotype: The germline gene is not matched at one end of the junction; a read error may be the cause. The chain joins TRBV20-1 to TRBJ2-1, with TRBD2 identical over 13 bases. The CDR3 has 16 amino acids. CDR1 and CDR2 from the germline V gene are DFQATT and SNEGSKA (reference sequence). In DNA form, the CDR3 reads TGCAGCGCTAGTCGACTGGGACTAGCGGGAATGAATGAGGAGTTCTTC. Translated: CSASRLGLAGMNEEFF.

On this clonotype itself: A read error is possible here, since a much larger clone lies one base away. This chain uses TRBV7-3 with TRBJ1-1; 8 bases line up with TRBD1. Germline-derived CDR1 and CDR2 are SGHTA and FQGTGA. The V and J ends lost 4 bases and 7 bases, in that order; junction bases with no gene match: 11. This CDR3 has 15 amino acids. The CDR3 spells CASSSAGGGGIEAFF. The CDR3 nucleotides are TGTGCCAGCAGCTCCGCAGGGGGCGGAGGCATTGAAGCTTTCTTT.

V usage is TRBV29-1 and J usage is TRBJ2-5; D might be TRBD1 (6 bases). Deletions cut 4 bases from V and 5 bases from J, with 17 bases between. Germline CDR1 and CDR2: SQVTM and ANQGSEA. The CDR3 loop spans 14 amino acids. CDR3 nucleotide sequence: TGCAGCGTTGTGGGGGCGAGTCGTTATGAGACCCAGTACTTC. Translation: CSVVGASRYETQYF.

The chain employs TRBV20-1 and TRBJ2-1, with 11 bases identical to TRBD2. CDR1 is DFQATT, CDR2 SNEGSKA, per germline (reference sequence). The CDR3 is 16 residues long. The trim removed 6 bases at V and 10 bases at J, leaving 17 bases unmatched. CDR3 residues: CSAQSLLAGDRGEQFF. The CDR3 coding sequence is TGCAGTGCCCAGTCACTACTAGCGGGAGACCGTGGAGAGCAGTTCTTC.

The chain employs TRBV6-2 or TRBV6-3 and TRBJ2-7; no clear D gene. Trimming left V 0 bases short and J 2 bases short, with 8 bases between. Per the germline V gene, CDR1 is MNHEY and CDR2 is SVGEGT. The CDR3 length is 14 residues. DNA for the CDR3: TGTGCCAGCAGTTACTCTCACAGAGCCTACGAGCAGTACTTC. Amino acid sequence: CASSYSHRAYEQYF.

This clonotype is classed as medium-sized. The rearrangement links TRBV29-1 to TRBJ2-1; 11 nucleotides agree with TRBD1. J was trimmed by 7 bases and V by 5 bases; bases with no gene match: 4. The CDR3 length is 13 residues. CDR1 SQVTM and CDR2 ANQGSEA come from the germline V gene. The CDR3: CSVTGQGGNEQFF. CDR3 nucleotide sequence: TGCAGCGTTACGGGACAGGGGGGAAATGAGCAGTTCTTC.

On this clonotype itself: The conserved closing phenylalanine or tryptophan is absent in this CDR3, likely reflecting a read error. No DNA is shown, since the ends of the CDR3 on it are uncertain; the CDR3 is the one TCRdb lists. The V and J genes are TRBV11-2 and TRBJ1-4. In germline, CDR1 is SGHAT, CDR2 FQNNGV. Counting both end residues, the CDR3 totals 13 amino acids. Here the CDR3 reads CASSPRSGGETVL.

This chain links TRBV11-2 with TRBJ2-1; 15 bases agree with TRBD2. The CDR3 runs 19 residues. J gave up 4 bases and V 1 base, and 8 bases lay outside the gene matches. Germline V gene lookup returns CDR1 SGHAT and CDR2 FQNNGV. The CDR3 coding sequence is TGTGCCAGCAGCTTAGGGACTAGCGGGAGGGATCCCAAATACAATGAGCAGTTCTTC. Translation gives CASSLGTSGRDPKYNEQFF.

To note about this clonotype: The junction shows a germline mismatch at one end, possibly a read error. V and J are TRBV29-1 and TRBJ2-5; 12 bases fit TRBD2. The CDR3 is made up of 18 amino acids. Germline CDR1 reads SQVTM; CDR2 reads ANQGSEA. The CDR3 sequence is CSVEGLAGERGSFETRYF. The CDR3 DNA follows: TGCAGCGTTGAAGGACTAGCGGGAGAAAGAGGGTCGTTTGAGACCCGGTACTTC.

This sequence joins TRBV6-2 or TRBV6-3 and TRBJ2-6; the D gene is possibly TRBD2 (5 bases). From germline, CDR1 is MNHEY and CDR2 SVGEGT. With 5 bases removed from V and 0 bases from J, the gap between germline ends came to 8 bases. This CDR3 is built from 15 residues. The DNA of the CDR3 is TGTGCCAGCAGTCCCGAGGGCTCTGGGGCCAACGTCCTGACTTTC. Its translation: CASSPEGSGANVLTF.

Turning to this clonotype: One end of the junction fails to match germline, which may point to a read error. This chain joins TRBV29-1 and TRBJ2-7; the match to TRBD1 covers 8 bases. CDR3 length equals 13 residues. CDR1 and CDR2 from the germline V gene are SQVTM and ANQGSEA. The CDR3, as DNA: TGCGGCGTGGTCCCTCAGGGGGCTTATGAGCAGTACTTC. Protein: CGVVPQGAYEQYF.

This clonotype has just one count. The germline gene is not matched at one end of the junction; a read error may be the cause. The chain links TRBV11-2 to TRBJ2-2; 11 bases map to TRBD2. Per germline, CDR1 SGHAT and CDR2 FQNNGV. The CDR3 runs to 17 residues. The CDR3 DNA follows: TGTGCTAGCAGTTCAACTAGCGGGAGAATAAGCACCTGGGAGCTGTTTTTT. It translates to CASSSTSGRISTWELFF.

To note about this clonotype: Likely a read error: the CDR3 ends without its conserved phenylalanine or tryptophan. V and J are TRBV4-1 and TRBJ2-7; D call uncertain. The V and J ends lost 3 bases and 7 bases respectively, with 19 bases between them. Germline V gives CDR1 MGHRA, CDR2 YSYEKL. CDR3 length: 15 residues. CDR3 amino acids: CASSQGLMGSLEQYI. CDR3 DNA: TGCGCCAGCAGCCAGGGCCTGATGGGGTCCCTTGAGCAGTACATC.

The V call is TRBV20-1, the J call TRBJ2-1; D is undetermined. The ends were cut back, 5 bases at V and 10 bases at J, with 15 bases in the middle. The germline gives CDR1 DFQATT, CDR2 SNEGSKA (reference sequence). This CDR3 region has 12 residues. Written as DNA, the CDR3 is TGCAGTGCTGGATGGGTCTACGAAGAGCAGTTCTTC. Its protein product is CSAGWVYEEQFF.

V gene TRBV6-6 combines with J gene TRBJ2-7, with 10 bases matching TRBD1. Germline CDR1 reads MNHNY; CDR2 reads SVGAGI (reference sequence). This CDR3 is built from 14 residues. With V trimmed by 6 bases and J by 4 bases, 6 bases remained unmatched. The CDR3 spells CASSSTGGPYEQYF. CDR3 nucleotides: TGTGCCAGCAGCTCGACAGGGGGCCCATACGAGCAGTACTTC.

Remarks on this clonotype: Because it lacks the conserved phenylalanine or tryptophan at the end, this CDR3 is likely a read error. The chain is built from TRBV12-3 or TRBV12-4 and TRBJ2-3; D is unresolved. This CDR3 spans 12 amino acids. The CDR3 spells CTSSLATDTQYL. Written as DNA, the CDR3 is TGTACCAGCAGCTTGGCCACAGATACGCAGTATTTA.

The chain recombines TRBV29-1 with TRBJ2-5; perhaps TRBD2 as D (5 bases). Germline values: CDR1 SQVTM, CDR2 ANQGSEA. The V and J ends lost 8 bases and 2 bases respectively, with 30 bases between them. This CDR3 comprises 18 residues. This CDR3 reads CSSVDSFPGQLEQETQYF. CDR3 nucleotide sequence: TGCAGCAGCGTTGATAGTTTTCCTGGGCAACTAGAGCAAGAGACCCAGTACTTC. Drawing the rest from reference TRBV29-1 and TRBJ2-5, the complete variable domain is SAVISQKPSRDICQRGTSLTIQCQVDSQVTMMFWYRQQPGQSLTLIATANQGSEATYESGFVIDKFPISRPNLTFSTLTVSNMSPEDSSIYLCSSVDSFPGQLEQETQYFGPGTRLLVL.

On this clonotype itself: The CDR3 end shows no conserved phenylalanine or tryptophan, and so a read error is likely. The chain carries TRBV5-1 and TRBJ2-2; 7 nucleotides align to TRBD1. V gave up 4 bases and J gave up 0 bases; unmatched junction bases: 3. Germline-derived CDR1 and CDR2 are SGHRS and YFSETQ. The CDR3 is 15 residues long. CDR3 nucleotides: TGCGCCAGCAGCGGGGGACAGTCGAACACCGGGGAGCTGTTTTCT. This sequence encodes CASSGGQSNTGELFS.

The chain employs TRBV29-1 and TRBJ2-7, with 8 bases fitting TRBD1. The CDR3 length is 16 residues. Germline CDR1 and CDR2: SQVTM and ANQGSEA. J lost 2 bases, V lost 1 base, and 10 bases had no gene match. CDR3 nucleotides: TGCAGCGTTGAAGCGGAGGGCAGGGGGCAGGCCTACGAGCAGTACTTC. Translation gives CSVEAEGRGQAYEQYF.

The chain recombines TRBV21-1 with TRBJ2-4; the table's D call TRBD1 went unverified against the DNA. TRBV21-1 is a listed pseudogene. There are 16 residues in the CDR3. Here the CDR3 reads CASSKGDTGLRNIRYF. The CDR3, as DNA: TGTGCCAGCAGCAAAGGGGACACAGGGCTTAGAAACATTCGGTACTTC.

This clonotype was counted between two and nine times. This sequence joins TRBV12-3 or TRBV12-4 and TRBJ1-5; TRBD1 matches 7 bases. Trimming at V came to 5 bases and at J to 6 bases, leaving 4 bases not matched to a gene. This CDR3 comprises 13 residues. The DNA of the CDR3 is TGTGCCAGCAGTCAAGGGACAGTTCAGCCCCAGCATTTT. Protein sequence: CASSQGTVQPQHF.

This rearrangement joins TRBV11-2 to TRBJ2-3; weak D call: TRBD2 (6 bases). CDR3 length: 14 residues. Between the trimmed V and J ends, which lost 4 bases and 1 base, there was a span of 9 bases. Germline lookup yields CDR1 SGHAT and CDR2 FQNNGV. For the CDR3, the DNA is TGTGCCAGCAGCTCGGACTATCGCACAGATACGCAGTATTTT. It yields the protein CASSSDYRTDTQYF.

Turning to this clonotype: Compared with germline, one end of the junction differs, possibly owing to a read error. In DNA, the CDR3 is TGTGTCTGGAGTGTACGTGAATTGGTGCGGTTCTTC. Translation gives CVWSVRELVRFF. The chain has TRBV30 and TRBJ2-1; no clear D. The CDR3 totals 12 residues. Per germline, CDR1 GTSNPN and CDR2 SVGIG (reference sequence).

To note about this clonotype: The conserved final phenylalanine or tryptophan is absent from the CDR3, which likely points to a read error. No DNA is shown, since the ends of the CDR3 on it are uncertain; the CDR3 is the one TCRdb lists. This chain links TRBV29-1 with TRBJ2-1; the table's D call of TRBD1 was not tested on the DNA. Germline-derived CDR1 and CDR2 are SQVTM and ANQGSEA. The CDR3 has 14 amino acids, counting both end residues. The CDR3 sequence: CSVGGRQGGNERFL.

The CDR3 sequence: CASSQDYRTEAFF. CDR3 in DNA: TGCGCCAGCAGCCAAGACTACCGCACTGAAGCTTTCTTT. The chain uses TRBV4-1 and TRBJ1-1; D is unresolved. CDR3 length: 13 residues. V gave up 0 bases and J gave up 4 bases, with 6 bases separating them. CDR1 and CDR2 (germline): MGHRA, YSYEKL.